A selection of T cell receptor beta chains follows, all from one sample in a study of blood T cell repertoires in COVID-19. Sequenced by immunoSEQ multiplex PCR; TCRdb stores in-frame clones only, minus some. The sample gives hundreds of thousands of clones, approximately 80% of which show up once; more than 9% is in the top ten. The sequenced sample was peripheral blood. The receptors derive from a woman of 80 years or more with acute or convalescent COVID-19. CDR3s include the opening cysteine and the closing phenylalanine or tryptophan. The D gene is left open where the match is weak. The size field is filled for only some rows; it gives once, few, many or a size class.

J | V | D | size | CDR3
TRBJ1-4 | TRBV5-4 | - | - | CASSFGRQEKLFF
TRBJ2-7 | TRBV19 | - | few | CASSPGLGYEQYF
TRBJ2-2 | TRBV3-1/TRBV3-2 | - | - | CASSQGATRITGELFF
TRBJ2-3 | TRBV7-3 | - | - | CASSLGSTSTDTQYF
TRBJ1-1 | TRBV24-1 | TRBD1 | - | CATSDSRGLNTEAFF
TRBJ1-3 | TRBV14 | TRBD1 | few | CASSQGSTGATGNTIYF
TRBJ1-5 | TRBV10-3 | - | - | CAISDEGGSNQPQHF
TRBJ2-2 | TRBV9 | TRBD2 | - | CASSVQGLAGGSTGELFF
TRBJ1-1 | TRBV5-1 | - | - | CASSPYLDTEAFF
TRBJ1-3 | TRBV6-2/TRBV6-3 | TRBD1 | - | CASSYSPYDRDSGNTIYF
TRBJ1-2 | TRBV7-2 | - | - | CASSLEQAVYGYTF
TRBJ1-1 | TRBV7-9 | TRBD1 | - | CASSSSDRRFEAFF
TRBJ1-1 | TRBV30 | - | - | CAWSVQDNTEAFF
TRBJ2-7 | TRBV18 | - | - | CASSPWGTSYEQYF
TRBJ2-3 | TRBV18 | TRBD2 | - | CASSPNTGGGASDTQYF
TRBJ2-1 | TRBV4-3 | TRBD2 | - | CASSQDTLAGAQFF
TRBJ2-5 | TRBV28 | - | - | CASRRGLAFKETQYF
TRBJ2-3 | TRBV7-2 | - | once | CASSRGHLDTQYF
TRBJ1-2 | TRBV7-2 | TRBD1 | - | CASSLSLGQEYGYTF
TRBJ1-5 | TRBV28 | TRBD1 | - | CASSLGDRVRQPQHF
TRBJ2-1 | TRBV4-3 | TRBD2 | - | CASSQVSSGGRSSYNEQFF
TRBJ2-7 | TRBV30 | - | - | CAWSTGVAGSPHYEQYF
TRBJ1-1 | TRBV3-1/TRBV3-2 | - | few | CASSQLTGNTEAFF
TRBJ2-5 | TRBV29-1 | TRBD1 | - | CSVKGQGQETQYF
TRBJ1-1 | TRBV30 | - | - | CAWSVRTGMNTEAFF
TRBJ1-1 | TRBV6-5 | - | - | CASSPRGDTEAFF
TRBJ1-6 | TRBV5-4 | - | - | CASSLTRSDSPLHF
TRBJ1-4 | TRBV9 | - | - | CASSVGSGGIEKLFF
TRBJ2-1 | TRBV20-1 | TRBD2 | - | CSASKLAGGTEQFF
TRBJ1-2 | TRBV19 | TRBD1 | - | CASSTRDRVTTGYTF
TRBJ2-3 | TRBV7-2 | TRBD2 | - | CASSLRVSGGLTDTQYF
TRBJ1-1 | TRBV2 | TRBD1 | - | CASSLDRETEAFF
TRBJ2-7 | TRBV11-2 | TRBD2 | - | CASSIEGLAYEQYF
TRBJ2-3 | TRBV6-2/TRBV6-3 | TRBD1 | - | CASSYNRGTDTQYF
TRBJ2-1 | TRBV6-2/TRBV6-3 | TRBD2 | - | CASSYGLAGVDEQFF
TRBJ1-2 | TRBV6-5 | - | - | CASSPPGLYYGYTF
TRBJ1-3 | TRBV6-5 | TRBD1 | - | CASSSDRAIYF
TRBJ1-2 | TRBV18 | TRBD1 | - | CASSPTMANTRTGDGYTF
TRBJ2-1 | TRBV27 | TRBD2 | - | CASTPGLAGSVEQFF
TRBJ1-1 | TRBV28 | - | - | CASRAPNTEAFF
TRBJ2-1 | TRBV3-1/TRBV3-2 | TRBD1 | once | CASSLVWTGDFNEQFF
TRBJ2-3 | TRBV6-5 | - | - | CASSSPFGERADTQYF
TRBJ2-1 | TRBV12-5 | - | few | CASGLEARSGEQFF
TRBJ1-1 | TRBV7-9 | TRBD1 | - | CASSPGPGGTEAFF
TRBJ2-6 | TRBV2 | TRBD1 | - | CASRDRAGANVLTF
TRBJ2-1 | TRBV29-1 | TRBD2 | once | CSVAQGGNEQFF
TRBJ2-7 | TRBV3-1/TRBV3-2 | - | - | CASSQFTASYEQYF
TRBJ1-1 | TRBV4-2 | - | - | CASSQDPSNTEAFF
TRBJ2-1 | TRBV24-1 | - | once | CATSDPSGQGGEQFF
TRBJ1-4 | TRBV5-1 | - | - | CASSDPGVNEKLFF
TRBJ1-2 | TRBV27 | TRBD1 | few | CASSRDRVGYTF
TRBJ1-2 | TRBV19 | - | - | CASSIDSSNYGYTF
TRBJ1-3 | TRBV27 | - | - | CASRMEGSGNTIYF